Described below is a single T cell receptor beta chain sequence and its context. In germline, CDR1 is MNHEY, CDR2 SVGAGI. The CDR3 totals 15 residues. Trimming took 6 bases from V and 0 from J; bases not matched to a gene: 6. This sample stems from a study of blood T cell repertoires in COVID-19. TCRdb's table, derived via immunoSEQ multiplex PCR, lists solely in-frame clones and lacks some. The sample includes fewer than 350,000 clones, less than 85% of them seen just once. This TCR was sampled from a woman in her fifties or sixties who had recovered from COVID-19. This chain joins TRBV6-5 and TRBJ2-7, with 9 bases fitting TRBD1. The sample was PBMCs or T cells enriched from blood (not recorded which). The CDR3 DNA reads TGTGCCAGCAGCGCCGGGACAGGGAGCTCCTACGAGCAGTACTTC. Protein sequence: CASSAGTGSSYEQYF.